This TCR beta chain was recorded in a study of blood T cell repertoires in COVID-19 (dated by TCRdb to about 2020). With respect to the entire study: Samples from collaborators originated in the United States, Italy and Spain and spanned both the acute and convalescent phases of COVID-19. The material from the prospective study consisted of cDNA or gDNA derived from T cells, B-cell-depleted T cells, or PBMCs. Subjects who had been exposed to COVID-19, were actively infected with it, or had recovered from it provided the deeply sampled blood TCRbeta repertoires that made up the dataset. The repertoires were made available in a free public database intended to serve as a resource for research on the immune response to SARS-CoV-2. The samples were drawn from two sources: the first 160 participants of the ongoing ImmuneRACE study, and 1,200 or so subjects contributed by 6 global collaborators. The sample metadata nearly always contained a de-identified subject ID, COVID-19 status, age in years and sex. Where HLA class I and class II types were available, the types were taken from metadata supplied by the sample provider, not from assay-based typing.

The collaborating institutions used their own protocols to collect whole blood in K2EDTA tubes. Collaborator samples were shipped for TCRbeta analysis as frozen whole blood, isolated PBMCs, or DNA extracted from either sample type. Concerning this clone itself: The specificity of this receptor is unknown. No much larger clone exists at a distance of one base, and base qualities are not known.

Broad study findings and their caveats: The quantity of clinical and demographic metadata differed by source and by participant and was supplied without curation.

CDR1 and CDR2 are drawn from the germline V gene: SGDLS, YYNGEE. Trimmed from V: 0 bases; trimmed from J: 0 bases; junction bases lacking a gene match: 5. Including the terminal cysteine and phenylalanine, the CDR3 comprises 16 residues. Only the CDR3 portion is preserved as DNA: 48 bases, with reading frame beginning at the first base. The immunoSEQ Assay, a bias-controlled multiplex PCR, was used to amplify TCRbeta CDR3 regions from genomic DNA. The study's processing was this. The number of nucleated cells in each sample was estimated by amplification of reference gene primers within the assay. To quantify the absolute abundance of each unique TCRbeta CDR3 rearrangement, sequence reads were collapsed and filtered. For each sample, productive Simpson clonality was calculated as the square root of Simpson's diversity index across productive rearrangements. TCRdb stores this immuneACCESS table with in-frame sequences only. Part of the clones is absent; in the studies checked, under half of the shortfall reflects unresolved V genes, and no reason is known for the rest. V, J and clone size were drawn from that table, and D and trimming were deduced from the DNA. The sample table shows about 160,000 clones, and around 92% are seen once. The ten largest account for 2.5% to 3% of the sample.

Source material: peripheral blood. The sequence derives from a man between 60 and 75 years old with acute or convalescent COVID-19. The chain uses TRBV9 and TRBJ1-1; 7 bases in between match TRBD1. The CDR3 region: CASSVGTGTVNTEAFF. The DNA is as follows: TGTGCCAGCAGCGTAGGGACAGGAACTGTGAACACTGAAGCTTTCTTT.